What follows is one TCR beta chain and its context. The V end lost 4 bases, the J end lost 1 base, and 13 bases lay between the germline ends. Germline V gene sequence: CDR1 SGHRS, CDR2 YFSETQ. This CDR3 is built from 15 residues. The entry originates in a study of blood T cell repertoires in COVID-19. Sequencing used immunoSEQ multiplex PCR; TCRdb keeps in-frame clones, though not all of them. The profile covers roughly 250,000 clones, with roughly four fifths appearing a single time and 15% to 19% taken by the ten largest. Those enrolled in Seattle joined during active infection and were followed longitudinally afterward.

The TCR sequence derives from a person aged 70 to 85 with COVID-19, enrolled during active disease. Material for sequencing was peripheral blood. This chain links TRBV5-1 with TRBJ2-3, with D perhaps TRBD2 (5 bases). The CDR3 loop is CASSLQSGRTDTQYF. In nucleotides, the CDR3 is TGCGCCAGCAGCCTACAGAGCGGACGCACAGATACGCAGTATTTT.